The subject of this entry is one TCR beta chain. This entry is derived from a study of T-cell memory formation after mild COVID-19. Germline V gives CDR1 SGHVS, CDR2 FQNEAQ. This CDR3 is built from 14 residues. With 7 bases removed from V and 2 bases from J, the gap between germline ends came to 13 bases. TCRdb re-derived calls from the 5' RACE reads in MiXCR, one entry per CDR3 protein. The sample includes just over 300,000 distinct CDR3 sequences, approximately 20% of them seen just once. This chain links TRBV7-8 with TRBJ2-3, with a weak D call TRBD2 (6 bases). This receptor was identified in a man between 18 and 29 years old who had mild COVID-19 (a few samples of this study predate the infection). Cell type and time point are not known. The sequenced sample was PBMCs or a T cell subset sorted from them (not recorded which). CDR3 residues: CASNGLRNTDTQYF. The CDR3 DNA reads TGTGCCAGCAACGGACTAAGGAACACAGATACGCAGTATTTT.